This entry is about one TCR beta chain. Its antigen is currently unknown. This sample stems from a study of PD-1 blockade in classical Hodgkin lymphoma. Findings and caveats of the study: Complete responders entered with baseline diversity on par with newly diagnosed patients, the results showed. Diminished baseline TCR diversity has been reported in newly diagnosed patients relative to healthy donors. CD8+ TCR diversity did not rise significantly by C4D1, unlike CD4+.

Repertoires were generated with immunoSEQ multiplex PCR, while TCRdb's copy carries only in-frame clones and drops some. Among 75,000 to 100,000 clones listed, roughly 76% were seen once. The CDR3 has 12 residues. V shed 4 bases and J 8 bases; nucleotides not matched to a gene: 2. CDR1 SGHAT and CDR2 FQDESV come from the germline V gene (reference sequence). Patients all relapsed after autologous stem cell transplantation, and there was variation in brentuximab vedotin exposure. This TCR was sampled from a human donor with classical Hodgkin lymphoma. This sample comprised peripheral blood mononuclear cells (PBMCs), obtained before the second cycle of nivolumab. The chain joins TRBV11-1 to TRBJ1-2; 9 nucleotides agree with TRBD1. CDR3 in amino acids: CASSWTGEGYTF. The DNA of the CDR3 is TGTGCCAGCAGCTGGACAGGGGAAGGCTACACCTTC.